These T cell receptor beta chains were read from a single sample in a study of cytomegalovirus exposure and HLA in healthy donors. Produced via immunoSEQ multiplex PCR; TCRdb's table is partial and in-frame only. The sample yields 250,000 to 300,000 clones, approximately 83% seen once. Sequencing input: PBMCs. All receptors come from a woman aged 18 to 35 in good health and CMV-seronegative. The CDR3 runs from the conserved cysteine through the conserved F or W. D genes are given only for firm matches.

CDR3aa,CDR3nt,j_gene,d_gene,v_gene
CASSEDRWSYEQYF,TGTGCCAGCAGTGAGGACAGGTGGTCCTACGAGCAGTACTTC,TRBJ2-7,TRBD1,TRBV2
CASSARQGPANEKLFF,TGTGCCAGCAGCGCACGACAGGGACCAGCTAATGAAAAACTGTTTTTT,TRBJ1-4,TRBD1,TRBV9
CASKRETYNEQFF,TGTGCCAGCAAGCGGGAGACCTACAATGAGCAGTTCTTC,TRBJ2-1,TRBD2,TRBV2
CAWSVGAGDYNEQFF,TGTGCCTGGAGTGTGGGAGCGGGAGACTACAATGAGCAGTTCTTC,TRBJ2-1,TRBD2,TRBV30
CASSPWTSADTQYF,TGTGCCAGCAGCCCATGGACTAGCGCGGATACGCAGTATTTT,TRBJ2-3,TRBD2,TRBV7-3
CAISESQVSSYNSPLHF,TGTGCCATCAGTGAGTCACAGGTTAGCTCCTATAATTCACCCCTCCACTTT,TRBJ1-6,NA,TRBV10-3
CASSYSRQGGTEAFF,TGTGCCAGCAGTTACTCGCGACAGGGGGGCACTGAAGCTTTCTTT,TRBJ1-1,TRBD1,TRBV6-5
CASSSNRGNTEAFF,TGTGCCAGCAGTTCAAACAGGGGGAACACTGAAGCTTTCTTT,TRBJ1-1,TRBD1,TRBV6-5
CASSHKGLGEYEQYF,TGCGCCAGCAGCCATAAGGGACTAGGAGAGTACGAGCAGTACTTC,TRBJ2-7,TRBD2,TRBV4-1
CAWSRPQGMLDFNSPLHF,TGTGCCTGGAGCCGACCCCAGGGGATGCTCGATTTTAATTCACCCCTCCACTTT,TRBJ1-6,NA,TRBV30
CASSLEDNGVLSYEQYF,TGCGCCAGCAGCTTGGAGGATAACGGGGTCCTCTCCTACGAGCAGTACTTC,TRBJ2-7,NA,TRBV5-1
CAWSVGSGTYEQYF,TGTGCCTGGAGTGTCGGTAGCGGAACCTACGAGCAGTACTTC,TRBJ2-7,NA,TRBV30
CASALGQGARNSPLHF,TGCGCCAGCGCTTTGGGACAGGGGGCCAGGAATTCACCCCTCCACTTT,TRBJ1-6,TRBD1,TRBV5-1
CASSHGQNYGYTF,TGCGCCAGCAGCCATGGACAGAACTATGGCTACACCTTC,TRBJ1-2,NA,TRBV5-1
CSVEQGASEAFF,TGCAGCGTTGAACAGGGGGCCTCTGAAGCTTTCTTT,TRBJ1-1,TRBD1,TRBV29-1